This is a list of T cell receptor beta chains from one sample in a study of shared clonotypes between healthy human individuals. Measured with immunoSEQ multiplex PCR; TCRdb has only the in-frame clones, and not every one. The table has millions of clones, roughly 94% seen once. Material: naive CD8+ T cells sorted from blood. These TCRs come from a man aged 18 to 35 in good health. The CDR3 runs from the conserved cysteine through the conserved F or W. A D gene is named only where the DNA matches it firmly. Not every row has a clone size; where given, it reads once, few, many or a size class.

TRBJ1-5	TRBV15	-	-	TGTGCCACCAGCAGCGGCGCTGGGGGCAATCAGCCCCAGCATTTT	CATSSGAGGNQPQHF
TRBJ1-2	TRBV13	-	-	TGTGCCAGCAGCTTGGAAGGGTCTGGCTACACCTTC	CASSLEGSGYTF
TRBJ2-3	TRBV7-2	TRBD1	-	TGTGCCAGCAGCCCACGGGACAGGGGCTTACACACAGATACGCAGTATTTT	CASSPRDRGLHTDTQYF
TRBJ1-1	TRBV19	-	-	TGTGCCAGTAGTATAGAGATTGGGGCAGCCCGTGGGGGGACTGAAGCTTTCTTT	CASSIEIGAARGGTEAFF
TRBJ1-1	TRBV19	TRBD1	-	TGTGCCAGTGCTAGACAGGGACACACTGAAGCTTTCTTT	CASARQGHTEAFF
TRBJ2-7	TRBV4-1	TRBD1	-	TGCGCCAGCAGCCAAGAGGGACAGGGTAATTACGAGCAGTACTTC	CASSQEGQGNYEQYF
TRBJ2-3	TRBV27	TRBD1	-	TGTGCCAGCAGTTTATCGGCAGGGGGCTGGGCAGATACGCAGTATTTT	CASSLSAGGWADTQYF
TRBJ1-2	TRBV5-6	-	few	TGTGCCAGCAGCTTGGGGTCGGGGGTGGATGGCTACACCTTC	CASSLGSGVDGYTF
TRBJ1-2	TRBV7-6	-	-	TGTGCCAGCAGCCCAGCTCGATCCTCTAACTATGGCTACACCTTC	CASSPARSSNYGYTF
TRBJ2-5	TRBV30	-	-	TGTGCCTGGAGCATAATGGAAAAAGAGACCCAGTACTTC	CAWSIMEKETQYF
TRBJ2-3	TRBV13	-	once	TGTGCCAGCAGCGCCTTAGAAGATACGCAGTATTTT	CASSALEDTQYF
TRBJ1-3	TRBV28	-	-	TGTGCCAGCAGGACCCGTGCAGGGACTGGAAACACCATATATTTT	CASRTRAGTGNTIYF
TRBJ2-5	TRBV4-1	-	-	TGCGCCAGCAGCCAGGACTATGGAGAAGCGGCCCAGTACTTC	CASSQDYGEAAQYF
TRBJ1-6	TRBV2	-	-	TGTGCCAGCGAAAGGGAAAAAAGCTCCTATAATTCACCCCTCCACTTT	CASEREKSSYNSPLHF
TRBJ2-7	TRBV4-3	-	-	TGCGCCAGCAGCCAAGATGGGCAGCAGCAGTACTTC	CASSQDGQQQYF
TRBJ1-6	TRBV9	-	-	TGTGCCAGCAGCGTAGAAGGGGGACATGATTCACCCCTCCACTTT	CASSVEGGHDSPLHF
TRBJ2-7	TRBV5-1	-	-	TGCGCCAGCAGCCCGGATACCCTCCTGGCCTACGAGCAGTACTTC	CASSPDTLLAYEQYF
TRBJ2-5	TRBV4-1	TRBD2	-	TGCGCCAGCAGCGAAGGACTAGAACAATACCAAGAGACCCAGTACTTC	CASSEGLEQYQETQYF
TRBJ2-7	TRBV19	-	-	TGTGCCAGTAGTGCGCGGGGTCCCTACGAGCAGTACTTC	CASSARGPYEQYF
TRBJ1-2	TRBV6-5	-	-	TGTGCCAGCAGTTACTCGAGCGGAGGCTATGGCTACACCTTC	CASSYSSGGYGYTF
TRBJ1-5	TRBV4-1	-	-	TGCGCCAGCAGCCACCGTCTGGGGGCTAGAGATCAGCCCCAGCATTTT	CASSHRLGARDQPQHF
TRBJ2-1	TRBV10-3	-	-	TGTGCCATCAGTGAGAAATCAGTACGTGTCGATGAGCAGTTCTTC	CAISEKSVRVDEQFF
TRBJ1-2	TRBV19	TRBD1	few	TGTGCCAGTATCCCAGGGGACAGGGGCAACGCAGCTAACTATGGCTACACCTTC	CASIPGDRGNAANYGYTF
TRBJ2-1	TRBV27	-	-	TGTGCCAGCAGTTTACGGTCGCCGTCCAATGAGCAGTTCTTC	CASSLRSPSNEQFF
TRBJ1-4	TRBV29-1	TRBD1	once	TGCAGCGTTGAGGGTTGGGGGACAGGAGGCCCCAGGTTTGCTTTT	CSVEGWGTGGPRFAF
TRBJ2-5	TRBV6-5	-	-	TGTGCCAGCAGTATCCGCTTGGGGTTCAAAGAGACCCAGTACTTC	CASSIRLGFKETQYF
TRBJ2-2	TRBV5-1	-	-	TGCGCCAGCAGCCCAGCGGACCCGAACACCGGGGAGCTGTTTTTT	CASSPADPNTGELFF
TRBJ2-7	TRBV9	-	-	TGTGCCAGCAGCCCCAGCACCTACGAGCAGTACTTC	CASSPSTYEQYF
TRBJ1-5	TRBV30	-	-	TGTGCCTGGAGTGTAAGGGGTCAGGGTAGCTGGGATAGCAATCAGCCCCAGCATTTT	CAWSVRGQGSWDSNQPQHF
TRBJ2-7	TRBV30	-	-	TGTGCCTGGAGTGTAGGGCCAGACTCCTACGAGCAGTACTTC	CAWSVGPDSYEQYF
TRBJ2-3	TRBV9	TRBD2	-	TGTGCCAGCAGCGGGTCACTGGCGGGGGGCCCAGATACGCAGTATTTT	CASSGSLAGGPDTQYF
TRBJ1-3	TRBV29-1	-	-	TGCAGCGTTGTGGATCCCTCTGGAAACACCATATATTTT	CSVVDPSGNTIYF
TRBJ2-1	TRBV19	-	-	TGTGCCAGTAGTATTCTGTCAGGCAATGAGCAGTTCTTC	CASSILSGNEQFF
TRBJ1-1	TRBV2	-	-	TGTGCCAGCAGTGATGGAGGAGGGATGAACACTGAAGCTTTCTTT	CASSDGGGMNTEAFF
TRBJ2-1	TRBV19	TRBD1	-	TGTGCCAGTACCCTGGGACAGAGCTCCTACAATGAGCAGTTCTTC	CASTLGQSSYNEQFF
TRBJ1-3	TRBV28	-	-	TGTGCCAGCAGTTTAAACTCTGGAAACACCATATATTTT	CASSLNSGNTIYF
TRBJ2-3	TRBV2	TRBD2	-	TGTGCCAGCCTAGCGGATAGCACAGATACGCAGTATTTT	CASLADSTDTQYF
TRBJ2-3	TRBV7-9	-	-	TGTGCCAGCAGCTTACTACTGCGGGACTCCGCTTTTGATACGCAGTATTTT	CASSLLLRDSAFDTQYF
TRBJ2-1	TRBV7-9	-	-	TGTGCCAGCAGTTCCCCAGGGAAAAAAGGGTCCTACAATGAGCAGTTCTTC	CASSSPGKKGSYNEQFF
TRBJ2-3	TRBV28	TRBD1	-	TGTGCCAGCAGTTTAACCACAGGGGGCTACAACACAGATACGCAGTATTTT	CASSLTTGGYNTDTQYF
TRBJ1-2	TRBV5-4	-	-	TGTGCCAGCAGAGGATTCGGTGGCTACACCTTC	CASRGFGGYTF
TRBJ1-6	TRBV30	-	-	TGTGCCTGGAGTGACCAGGACTTGGGCCATAATTCACCCCTCCACTTT	CAWSDQDLGHNSPLHF
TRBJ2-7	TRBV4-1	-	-	TGCGCCAGCAGCCCCGTGGGGGGGGCGCTTGACGAGCAGTACTTC	CASSPVGGALDEQYF
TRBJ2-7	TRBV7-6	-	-	TGTGCCAGCAGCCCGGGTAGTGGGAACGAGCAGTACTTC	CASSPGSGNEQYF
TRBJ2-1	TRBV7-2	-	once	TGTGCCAGCAGCTTAGATACGGGACGCTCCTACAATGAGCAGTTCTTC	CASSLDTGRSYNEQFF
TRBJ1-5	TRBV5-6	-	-	TGTGCCAGCAGCTTGTTGGGAGACAATCAGCCCCAGCATTTT	CASSLLGDNQPQHF
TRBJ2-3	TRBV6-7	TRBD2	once	TGTGCCAGCAGACGGCAGGGACTAGCGGGGGATACTAGCACAGATACGCAGTATTTT	CASRRQGLAGDTSTDTQYF
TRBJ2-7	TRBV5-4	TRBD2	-	TGTGCCAGCAGCCGGCCCGGCGGGAGGGCCGACGAGCAGTACTTC	CASSRPGGRADEQYF
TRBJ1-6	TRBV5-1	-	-	TGCGCCAGCAGCAACCGGGACCGGGACTCCTATAATTCACCCCTCCACTTT	CASSNRDRDSYNSPLHF
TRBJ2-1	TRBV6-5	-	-	TGTGCCAGCAGTTACGGGGGGGCGGGTGAGCAGTTCTTC	CASSYGGAGEQFF
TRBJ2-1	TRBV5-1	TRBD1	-	TGCGCCAGCAGCTGGGGGACAGGGTATAACAATGAGCAGTTCTTC	CASSWGTGYNNEQFF
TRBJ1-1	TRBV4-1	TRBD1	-	TGCGCCAGCAGCCCCCGGTCAGGACAGGGGAGAACTGAAGCTTTCTTT	CASSPRSGQGRTEAFF
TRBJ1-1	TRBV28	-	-	TGTGCCAGCAGTAGAACCTCGTGGCAGGCGGAAGGGAACACTGAAGCTTTCTTT	CASSRTSWQAEGNTEAFF
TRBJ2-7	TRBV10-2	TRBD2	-	TGCGCCAGCAGCGGACTAGCGGACACCTACGAGCAGTACTTC	CASSGLADTYEQYF
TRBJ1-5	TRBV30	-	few	TGTGCCTGGAGTGTTTCCGGGGATCAGCCCCAGCATTTT	CAWSVSGDQPQHF
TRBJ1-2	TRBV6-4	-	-	TGTGCCAGCAGTGACTCGTTTCGGGGGGCAAACTATGGCTACACCTTC	CASSDSFRGANYGYTF
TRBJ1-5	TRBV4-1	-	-	TGCGCCAGCAGCCAAGTTCGCGGAGATTATAGCAATCAGCCCCAGCATTTT	CASSQVRGDYSNQPQHF
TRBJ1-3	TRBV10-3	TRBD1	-	TGTGCCATCAGTGATGTGGGGACAGGGGGGTACACCATATATTTT	CAISDVGTGGYTIYF